The 23 T cell receptor beta chains in this list originate from one sample, sequenced in a study of blood T cell repertoires in COVID-19 (dated by TCRdb to 2019 to 2021). The library relied on the immunoSEQ multiplex PCR assay. Drawn from immuneACCESS, this table holds only the in-frame rearrangements with V and J called that TCRdb kept. Clones are partly lost; checked studies trace under half to an unresolved V gene and leave the rest unexplained. The sample records a few hundred thousand clones, roughly 88% of which are singletons. Approximately 2% of the sample is held by the ten biggest clonotypes. The sequencing input was PBMCs or T cells enriched from blood (not recorded which). The receptor set was obtained from a woman in her thirties or forties who had recovered from COVID-19.

The genes are TRBV5-6 and TRBJ1-5, with D unresolved. Germline values: CDR1 SGHDT, CDR2 YYEEEE. CDR3 length equals 14 residues. V lost 1 base and J lost 5, with 10 bases in between. Written as DNA, the CDR3 is TGTGCCAGCAGCTTGCTTTGGGAGGATCAGCCCCAGCATTTT. The encoded protein is CASSLLWEDQPQHF.

This chain links TRBV5-1 with TRBJ2-2; 9 bases agree with TRBD2. Per germline, CDR1 SGHRS and CDR2 YFSETQ. The ends lost 1 base at V and 8 bases at J; junction bases unmatched: 12. The CDR3 is made up of 17 amino acids. The CDR3 loop is CASSLWGAGGPGGELFF. CDR3 bases: TGCGCCAGCAGCTTGTGGGGCGCGGGAGGGCCAGGAGGGGAGCTGTTTTTT.

The V call is TRBV7-8, the J call TRBJ2-3; TRBD2 agrees at 8 bases. CDR1 is SGHVS and CDR2 is FQNEAQ in the germline V gene. The CDR3 covers 14 residues. The J segment lost 10 bases and the V segment lost 2 bases, leaving 8 bases of the junction unmatched. CDR3 sequence (DNA): TGTGCCAGCAGCTTACTGGGACTAGAGATAGCGCAGTATTTT. It codes for CASSLLGLEIAQYF.

For the CDR3, the DNA is TGTGCCAGCAGCTCTGTAAACACAGATACGCAGTATTTT. Amino acid sequence: CASSSVNTDTQYF. This chain links TRBV3-1 (or the pseudogene TRBV3-2) with TRBJ2-3; D call uncertain. V was cut by 5 bases and J by 2 bases, with 8 bases left in between. The CDR3 extends over 13 amino acids. CDR1 is LGHDT, CDR2 YNNKEL, per germline (reference sequence).

This clone was detected only once. The J gene is TRBJ1-2, the V gene TRBV18; 8 positions match TRBD1. The trim removed 5 bases at V and 0 bases at J, leaving 2 bases unmatched. The CDR3 has 14 residues. Germline V gene sequence: CDR1 KGHSH, CDR2 LQKENI. The CDR3: CASSGDRSNYGYTF. The CDR3, as DNA: TGTGCCAGCTCAGGGGACAGGTCTAACTATGGCTACACCTTC.

This sequence joins TRBV2 and TRBJ2-1, with 10 bases that match TRBD1. Trimming cost V 10 bases and J 7 bases; bases outside gene matches: 10. This CDR3 region has 14 residues. Germline V gene sequence: CDR1 SNHLY, CDR2 FYNNEI. The CDR3 spells CATAGDRGRNEQFF. DNA of the CDR3: TGTGCCACCGCGGGAGACAGGGGGCGGAATGAGCAGTTCTTC. The whole variable domain, remainder taken from reference TRBV2 and TRBJ2-1, is EPEVTQTPSHQVTQMGQEVILRCVPISNHLYFYWYRQILGQKVEFLVSFYNNEISEKSEIFDDQFSVERPDGSNFTLKIRSTKLEDSAMYFCATAGDRGRNEQFFGPGTRLTVL.

The rearrangement joins TRBV7-2 to TRBJ2-7, with TRBD1 identical over 7 bases. The CDR3 loop spans 19 amino acids. From germline, CDR1 is SGHTA and CDR2 FQGNSA. V lost 1 base to trimming and J lost 5 bases; unmatched junction nucleotides: 20. CDR3 bases: TGTGCCAGCAGCTTAGAAGCAGGGAAGGGGGCGATTTATTCGAACGAGCAGTACTTC. This gives the protein CASSLEAGKGAIYSNEQYF.

There are a few counts of this clone. The rearrangement joins TRBV5-1 to TRBJ1-1, with a possible D match to TRBD1 (5 bases). Trimming cost V 4 bases and J 4 bases, with 17 bases left between them. The CDR3 has 15 amino acids. In germline, CDR1 is SGHRS, CDR2 YFSETQ. Written as DNA, the CDR3 is TGCGCCAGCAGCCCCGGGACGGGAGGAATCACTGAAGCTTTCTTT. It specifies CASSPGTGGITEAFF.

The V and J genes are TRBV10-2 and TRBJ2-3; tentative D call: TRBD2 (5 bases). The CDR3 runs 16 residues. Deletions cut 6 bases from V and 1 base from J, with 17 bases between. Germline CDR1 reads WSHSY; CDR2 reads SAAADI. The chain's CDR3 is CASRPPQRRGTDTQYF. The CDR3 region has the DNA TGCGCCAGCAGACCCCCTCAGCGGCGGGGCACAGATACGCAGTATTTT.

The V call is TRBV3-1 (or the pseudogene TRBV3-2), the J call TRBJ2-4; tentative D call: TRBD2 (6 bases). The CDR3 has 16 residues. Per the germline V gene, CDR1 is LGHDT and CDR2 is YNNKEL (reference sequence). The germline V and J ends were trimmed by 6 bases and 1 base, with 16 bases remaining between them. DNA for the CDR3: TGTGCCAGCAGTGGGAGGCGGGCAGGGGCCAAAAACATTCAGTACTTC. The encoded protein is CASSGRRAGAKNIQYF.

The chain couples TRBV5-6 to TRBJ2-2, with 10 bases lining up with TRBD2. Germline-derived CDR1 and CDR2 are SGHDT and YYEEEE. CDR3 length: 16 amino acids. J was trimmed by 7 bases and V by 4 bases; bases with no gene match: 10. This chain's CDR3 is CASSPRLAGVGGELFF. The CDR3, as DNA: TGTGCCAGCAGCCCACGCCTAGCGGGAGTTGGCGGGGAGCTGTTTTTT. The variable domain in full, completed from reference TRBV5-6 and TRBJ2-2, reads DAGVTQSPTHLIKTRGQQVTLRCSPKSGHDTVSWYQQALGQGPQFIFQYYEEEERQRGNFPDRFSGHQFPNYSSELNVNALLLGDSALYLCASSPRLAGVGGELFFGEGSRLTVL.

V gene TRBV19 combines with J gene TRBJ2-7; 7 positions agree with TRBD2. J was trimmed by 9 bases and V by 6 bases; bases with no gene match: 17. CDR1 and CDR2 from the germline V gene are LNHDA and SQIVND (reference sequence). This CDR3 region has 15 residues. This CDR3 reads CASSPPLGGSQRQYF. The DNA of the CDR3 is TGTGCCAGTAGCCCGCCCTTGGGCGGGAGTCAACGGCAGTACTTC. Filled out from reference TRBV19 and TRBJ2-7, the complete variable domain reads DGGITQSPKYLFRKEGQNVTLSCEQNLNHDAMYWYRQDPGQGLRLIYYSQIVNDFQKGDIAEGYSVSREKKESFPLTVTSAQKNPTAFYLCASSPPLGGSQRQYFGPGTRLTVT.

J is TRBJ1-2 and V is TRBV12-3 or TRBV12-4, with 7 nucleotides matching TRBD1. After removal of 4 bases from V and 11 bases from J, the junction contained 10 bases not matched to a gene. This CDR3 has 13 residues. The CDR3 sequence is CASSWTGKFSYTF. The CDR3 nucleotides are TGTGCCAGCAGTTGGACAGGTAAGTTCTCGTACACCTTC.

The genes are TRBV5-5 and TRBJ2-7, with TRBD1 identical over 10 bases. The germline CDR1 and CDR2 sequences are SGHKS and YYEKEE (reference sequence). CDR3 length equals 15 residues. V shed 4 bases and J 3 bases; nucleotides not matched to a gene: 7. CDR3 coding DNA: TGTGCCAGCAGCGTCGCCGGGACAGGGGACTACGAGCAGTACTTC. This translates into CASSVAGTGDYEQYF.

Comments on this clone: The sample carries other DNA sequences with the same CDR3. V gene TRBV18 combines with J gene TRBJ2-2; D is undetermined. CDR1 and CDR2 from the germline V gene are KGHSH and LQKENI. The CDR3 has 14 amino acids. V was pared by 2 bases and J by 2 bases, with 6 bases between. CDR3 nucleotides: TGTGCCAGCTCACCAGGGCAAAACACCGGGGAGCTGTTTTTT. Its protein is CASSPGQNTGELFF.

This clone was recorded once. The chain has TRBV4-1 and TRBJ2-1, with D unresolved. Germline V CDR1 and CDR2: MGHRA, YSYEKL. CDR3 length: 11 residues. Trimming stripped 0 bases from V and 10 bases from J, with 4 bases between. CDR3 sequence (DNA): TGCGCCAGCAGCCAAGATAGCGAGCAGTTCTTC. Its protein is CASSQDSEQFF.

This clone is a singleton in its sample. The rearrangement joins TRBV4-3 to TRBJ2-7; no reliable D call. V gave up 0 bases and J gave up 4 bases, with 7 bases separating them. The germline V gene has CDR1 LGHNA and CDR2 YSLEER. The CDR3 is 13 residues long. The CDR3 sequence is CASSQELLYEQYF. In DNA form, the CDR3 reads TGCGCCAGCAGCCAAGAACTTCTATACGAGCAGTACTTC.

In nucleotides, the CDR3 is TGCAGCGTTGAGGCGGGGACAGGATTAGCTTTCTTT. This translates into CSVEAGTGLAFF. V is TRBV29-1 and J is TRBJ1-1; 8 nucleotides align to TRBD1. V shed 3 bases and J 10 bases; nucleotides not matched to a gene: 7. Germline V gene lookup returns CDR1 SQVTM and CDR2 ANQGSEA. The CDR3 runs to 12 residues.

The chain links TRBV7-2 to TRBJ2-7; 10 bases align to TRBD2. Trimming at V came to 5 bases and at J to 3 bases, leaving 4 bases not matched to a gene. The CDR3 has 14 amino acids. Germline assignment: CDR1 SGHTA and CDR2 FQGNSA. This chain's CDR3 is CASSPQREGYEQYF. The CDR3 DNA reads TGTGCCAGCAGCCCCCAGCGGGAGGGCTACGAGCAGTACTTC.

V gene TRBV28 combines with J gene TRBJ1-1, with unresolved D. V was cut by 1 base and J by 8 bases, with 5 bases left in between. From germline, CDR1 is MDHEN and CDR2 SYDVKM. The length of the CDR3 is 11 residues. The CDR3 DNA reads TGTGCCAGCAGTTTATCCCTCGAAGCTTTCTTT. It translates to CASSLSLEAFF.

This chain links TRBV6-5 with TRBJ2-7, with 15 bases aligning to TRBD2. Germline-derived CDR1 and CDR2 are MNHEY and SVGAGI. With 7 bases clipped from V and 4 bases from J, the junction kept 5 bases outside the gene matches. This CDR3 comprises 15 residues. The CDR3 loop is CASKGTSGGRYEQYF. As DNA, the CDR3 is TGTGCCAGCAAAGGGACTAGCGGGGGGCGGTACGAGCAGTACTTC.

The chain joins TRBV5-1 to TRBJ2-3; 9 positions agree with TRBD1. The CDR3 consists of 15 residues. Germline CDR1 and CDR2: SGHRS and YFSETQ. The J segment lost 1 base and the V segment lost 4 bases, leaving 4 bases of the junction unmatched. Here the CDR3 DNA reads TGCGCCAGCAGCCAAAGGGACAGGGGCACAGATACGCAGTATTTT. Amino acid sequence: CASSQRDRGTDTQYF.

The V and J genes are TRBV24-1 and TRBJ2-5; D perhaps matches TRBD1 (7 bases). The CDR3 covers 14 residues. Between the trimmed V and J ends, which lost 2 bases and 7 bases, there was a span of 13 bases. Germline V CDR1 and CDR2: KGHDR, SFDVKD. CDR3 sequence: CATSDSGTAGTQYF. The CDR3 DNA reads TGTGCCACCAGTGATTCCGGGACAGCGGGGACCCAGTACTTC.